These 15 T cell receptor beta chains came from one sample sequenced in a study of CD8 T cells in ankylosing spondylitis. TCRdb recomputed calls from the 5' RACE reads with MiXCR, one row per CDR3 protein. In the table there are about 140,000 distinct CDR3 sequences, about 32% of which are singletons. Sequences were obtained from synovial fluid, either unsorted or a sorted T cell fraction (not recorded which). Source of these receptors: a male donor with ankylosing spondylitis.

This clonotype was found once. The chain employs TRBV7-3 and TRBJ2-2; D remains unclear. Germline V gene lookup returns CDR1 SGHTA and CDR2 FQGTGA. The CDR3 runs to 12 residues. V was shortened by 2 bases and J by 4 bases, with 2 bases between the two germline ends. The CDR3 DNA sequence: TGTGCCAGCAGCTTATTCACCGGGGAGCTGTTTTTT. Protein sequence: CASSLFTGELFF.

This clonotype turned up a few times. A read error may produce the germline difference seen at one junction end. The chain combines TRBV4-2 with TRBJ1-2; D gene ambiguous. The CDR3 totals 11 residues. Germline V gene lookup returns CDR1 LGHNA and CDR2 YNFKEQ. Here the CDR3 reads CASSQGDGNLF. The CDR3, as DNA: TGTGCCAGCAGCCAAGGTGACGGGAACCTCTTC.

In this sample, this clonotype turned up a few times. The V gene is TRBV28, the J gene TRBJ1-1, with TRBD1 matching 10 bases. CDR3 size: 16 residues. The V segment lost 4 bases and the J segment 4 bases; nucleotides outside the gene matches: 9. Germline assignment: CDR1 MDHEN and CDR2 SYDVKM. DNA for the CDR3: TGTGCCAGCAGTTCTCCCGGGACAGGGGTATCCACTGAAGCTTTCTTT. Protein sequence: CASSSPGTGVSTEAFF.

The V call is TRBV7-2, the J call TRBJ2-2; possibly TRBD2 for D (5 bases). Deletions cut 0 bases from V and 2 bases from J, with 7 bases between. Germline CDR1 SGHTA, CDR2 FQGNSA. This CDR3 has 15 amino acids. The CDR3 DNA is TGTGCCAGCAGCTTAGCGGGAGTTAACACCGGGGAGCTGTTTTTT. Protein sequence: CASSLAGVNTGELFF.

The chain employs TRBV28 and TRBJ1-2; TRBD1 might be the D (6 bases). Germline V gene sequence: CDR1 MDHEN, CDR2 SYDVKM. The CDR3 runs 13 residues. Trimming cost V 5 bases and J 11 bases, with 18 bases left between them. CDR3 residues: CASSADSFSGYTF. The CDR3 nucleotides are TGTGCCAGCAGTGCGGACAGTTTTTCTGGGTACACCTTC.

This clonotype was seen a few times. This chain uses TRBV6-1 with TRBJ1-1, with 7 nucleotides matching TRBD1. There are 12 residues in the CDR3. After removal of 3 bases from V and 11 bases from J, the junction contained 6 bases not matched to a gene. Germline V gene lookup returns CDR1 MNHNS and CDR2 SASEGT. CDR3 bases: TGTGCCAGCAGTGAGAAAACAGGGGCGGCTTTCTTT. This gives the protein CASSEKTGAAFF.

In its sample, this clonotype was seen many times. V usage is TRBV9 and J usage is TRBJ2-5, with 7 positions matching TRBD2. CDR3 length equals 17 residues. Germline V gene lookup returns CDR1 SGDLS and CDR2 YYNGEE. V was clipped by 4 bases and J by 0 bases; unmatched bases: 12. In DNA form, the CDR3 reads TGTGCCAGCAGCCCCACAGCGGGACTATTGAACCAAGAGACCCAGTACTTC. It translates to CASSPTAGLLNQETQYF.

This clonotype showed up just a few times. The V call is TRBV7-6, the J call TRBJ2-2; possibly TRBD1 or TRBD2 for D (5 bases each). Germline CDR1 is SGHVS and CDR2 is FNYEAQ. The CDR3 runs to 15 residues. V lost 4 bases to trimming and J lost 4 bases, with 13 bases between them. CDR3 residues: CASSSQLGTTGELFF. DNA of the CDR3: TGTGCCAGCAGCTCTCAACTAGGGACCACCGGGGAGCTGTTTTTT.

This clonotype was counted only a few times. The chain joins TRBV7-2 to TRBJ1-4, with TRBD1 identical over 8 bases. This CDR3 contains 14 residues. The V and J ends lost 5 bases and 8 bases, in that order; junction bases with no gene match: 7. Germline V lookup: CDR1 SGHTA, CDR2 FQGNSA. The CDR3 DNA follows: TGTGCCAGCAGCGCGTGGGACAGGAGAGAAAAACTGTTTTTT. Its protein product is CASSAWDRREKLFF.

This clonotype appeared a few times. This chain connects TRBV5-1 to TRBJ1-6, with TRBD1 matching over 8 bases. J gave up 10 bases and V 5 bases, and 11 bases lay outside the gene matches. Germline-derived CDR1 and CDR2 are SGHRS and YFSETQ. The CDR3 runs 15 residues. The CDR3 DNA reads TGCGCCAGCAGTCCCGGACAGGGAGAGGTCTCACCCCTCCACTTT. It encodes CASSPGQGEVSPLHF.

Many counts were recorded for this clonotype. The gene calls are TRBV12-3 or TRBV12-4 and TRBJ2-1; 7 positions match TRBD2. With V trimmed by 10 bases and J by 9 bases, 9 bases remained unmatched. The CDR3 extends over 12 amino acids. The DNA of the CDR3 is TGTGCCACCAAGCCCGGCGGGAGTGAGCAGTTCTTC. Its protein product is CATKPGGSEQFF.

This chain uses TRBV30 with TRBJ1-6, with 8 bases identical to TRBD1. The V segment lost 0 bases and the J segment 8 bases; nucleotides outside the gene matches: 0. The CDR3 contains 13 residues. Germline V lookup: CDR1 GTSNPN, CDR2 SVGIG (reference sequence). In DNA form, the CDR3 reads TGTGCCTGGAGTGTACAGGGGGATTCACCCCTCCACTTT. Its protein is CAWSVQGDSPLHF.

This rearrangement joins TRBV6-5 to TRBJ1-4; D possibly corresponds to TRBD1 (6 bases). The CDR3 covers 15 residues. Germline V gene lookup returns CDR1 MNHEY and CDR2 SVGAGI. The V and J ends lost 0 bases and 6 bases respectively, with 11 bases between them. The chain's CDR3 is CASSYSVGADEKLFF. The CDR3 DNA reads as TGTGCCAGCAGTTACTCGGTGGGGGCGGATGAAAAACTGTTTTTT.

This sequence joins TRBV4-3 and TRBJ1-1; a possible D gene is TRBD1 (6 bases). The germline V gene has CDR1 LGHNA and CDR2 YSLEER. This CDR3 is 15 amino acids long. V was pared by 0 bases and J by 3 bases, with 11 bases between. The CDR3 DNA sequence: TGCGCCAGCAGCCAAGATGGGGGGCTTGACACTGAAGCTTTCTTT. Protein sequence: CASSQDGGLDTEAFF.

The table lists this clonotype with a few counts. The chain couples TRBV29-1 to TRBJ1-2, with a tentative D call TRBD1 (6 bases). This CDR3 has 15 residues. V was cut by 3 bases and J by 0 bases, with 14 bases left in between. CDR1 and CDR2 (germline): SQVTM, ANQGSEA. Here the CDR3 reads CSVEKTGFPNYGYTF. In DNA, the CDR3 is TGCAGCGTTGAGAAAACAGGGTTTCCTAACTATGGCTACACCTTC.